This entry lists 21 T cell receptor beta chains sequenced from one sample in a study of read filtering for tumor transcriptome and immune sequencing. From approximately 400 ng of RNA, a library with molecular barcoded alpha/delta and beta/gamma adaptors was made. One entry per CDR3 protein, called by TCRdb with MiXCR from the reads. The data contain some 48,000 distinct CDR3 sequences, roughly a fifth of them singletons. Sequencing was performed on a population of CD138-negative cells sorted from bone marrow. These receptors came from a donor aged 40 or over with multiple myeloma.

Ten or more counts support this clonotype. The chain is built from TRBV5-1 and TRBJ2-2, with D perhaps matching TRBD1 (6 bases). The CDR3 is 15 amino acids. The germline CDR1 and CDR2 sequences are SGHRS and YFSETQ. V was trimmed by 2 bases and J by 4 bases, leaving 12 bases between them. The CDR3 spells CASSLYQGSTGELFF. The CDR3 DNA is TGCGCCAGCAGCTTATACCAGGGGTCCACCGGGGAGCTGTTTTTT.

This clonotype occurred many times. The rearrangement links TRBV27 to TRBJ2-1; D is perhaps TRBD2 (6 bases). Germline lookup yields CDR1 MNHEY and CDR2 SMNVEV (reference sequence). The CDR3 runs to 16 residues. V was pared by 6 bases and J by 1 base, with 16 bases between. The CDR3 DNA reads TGTGCCAGCAGCCGCACCCTGGAGGGGTCCTACAATGAGCAGTTCTTC. This codes for CASSRTLEGSYNEQFF.

This clonotype was detected many times. V is TRBV7-2 and J is TRBJ2-3; D perhaps matches TRBD2 (5 bases). The V end was cut by 0 bases, the J end by 4 bases, with 8 bases between. The CDR3 is 14 amino acids. Germline CDR1 SGHTA, CDR2 FQGNSA. DNA of the CDR3: TGTGCCAGCAGCTTAGCCTGGAGGTCAGATACGCAGTATTTT. This translates into CASSLAWRSDTQYF.

This clonotype has at least ten counts. The rearrangement uses TRBV20-1 and TRBJ2-1; 10 nucleotides match TRBD2. Germline V gene sequence: CDR1 DFQATT, CDR2 SNEGSKA (reference sequence). This CDR3 has 16 residues. Trimming cost V 0 bases and J 6 bases; bases outside gene matches: 8. The CDR3: CSAREPASGSGNEQFF. The CDR3 DNA reads TGCAGTGCTAGAGAGCCAGCTAGCGGGAGTGGCAATGAGCAGTTCTTC.

The J gene is TRBJ2-1, the V gene TRBV20-1, with 10 positions matching TRBD2. The CDR3 runs 15 residues. V lost 0 bases, J lost 5 bases, and 4 bases stayed unmatched. Germline V gene sequence: CDR1 DFQATT, CDR2 SNEGSKA (reference sequence). The CDR3 region is CSARDPLAGDNEQFF. CDR3 DNA sequence: TGCAGTGCTAGAGATCCCCTAGCGGGGGACAATGAGCAGTTCTTC.

The table lists this clonotype with many counts. The genes are TRBV11-2 and TRBJ1-1; D ambiguous. Looked up from germline, CDR1 is SGHAT and CDR2 is FQNNGV. The germline V and J ends were trimmed by 1 base and 0 bases, with 9 bases remaining between them. CDR3 length: 15 amino acids. In nucleotides, the CDR3 is TGTGCCAGCAGCTTAGGAGGGAGCTTGAACACTGAAGCTTTCTTT. It codes for CASSLGGSLNTEAFF.

As regards this clonotype: This may come from a read error, since a much larger clone is one base off. The rearrangement uses TRBV12-3 or TRBV12-4 and TRBJ1-1, with D perhaps TRBD1 (5 bases). The CDR3 spans 12 residues. V was clipped by 6 bases and J by 4 bases, with 9 bases between them. The CDR3 region has the DNA TGTGCCAGCAGGGGGCCGAGCACTGAAGCTTTCTTT. Its translation: CASRGPSTEAFF.

This clonotype was seen repeatedly, ten times or more. The genes are TRBV29-1 and TRBJ2-3; unclear D gene. There are 14 residues in the CDR3. The germline V gene has CDR1 SQVTM and CDR2 ANQGSEA. V was cut by 6 bases and J by 2 bases, with 15 bases left in between. The CDR3 nucleotides read TGCAGCGTCGCTCCGACCTTAATCACAGATACGCAGTATTTT. Translating it yields CSVAPTLITDTQYF.

This clonotype was seen only a few times. CDR3 sequence reads: CASSLDLGTPGQFF. In DNA, the CDR3 is TGCGCCAGCAGCTTGGATCTGGGGACTCCAGGGCAGTTCTTC. The genes are TRBV5-1 and TRBJ2-1; D may be TRBD2 (6 bases). This CDR3 comprises 14 residues. V gave up 0 bases and J gave up 12 bases, with 16 bases separating them. Germline V gives CDR1 SGHRS, CDR2 YFSETQ.

This clonotype was observed many times. V is TRBV20-1 and J is TRBJ1-1; unclear D gene. CDR1 is DFQATT and CDR2 is SNEGSKA in the germline V gene (reference sequence). The V and J ends lost 0 bases and 2 bases respectively, with 13 bases between them. CDR3 length: 15 residues. For the CDR3, the DNA is TGCAGTGCTAGAGAAGGGAGTCAAAGCAACACTGAAGCTTTCTTT. It yields the protein CSAREGSQSNTEAFF.

The chain employs TRBV12-3 or TRBV12-4 and TRBJ2-2; D is ambiguous. V gave up 11 bases and J gave up 5 bases, with 9 bases separating them. The CDR3 is made up of 11 amino acids. This CDR3 is CASETTGELFF. DNA of the CDR3: TGTGCCTCCGAGACTACCGGGGAGCTGTTTTTT.

This clonotype was counted at least ten times. This sequence joins TRBV4-3 and TRBJ1-1; no definite D call. Trimming took 0 bases from V and 4 from J, leaving 12 bases between them. Per germline, CDR1 LGHNA and CDR2 YSLEER. CDR3 size: 15 residues. CDR3 sequence reads: CASSQDLDGRTEAFF. CDR3 in DNA: TGCGCCAGCAGCCAAGATCTCGACGGCCGCACTGAAGCTTTCTTT.

This clonotype was observed many times. The chain couples TRBV30 to TRBJ1-3; no clear D. The CDR3 extends over 13 amino acids. Germline loops: CDR1 GTSNPN, CDR2 SVGIG (reference sequence). Trimming took 1 base from V and 3 from J, leaving 7 bases between them. In DNA form, the CDR3 reads TGTGCCTGGAGTGGCGTAGGTGGAAACACCATATATTTT. Translation: CAWSGVGGNTIYF.

Note on this clonotype: This likely stems from a read error, as it lies one base from a far larger clone. V is TRBV7-9 and J is TRBJ2-3; 12 bases agree with TRBD2. The CDR3 contains 16 residues. Looked up from germline, CDR1 is SEHNR and CDR2 is FQNEAQ (reference sequence). This CDR3 is CASSYGLAGFTDMQYF. CDR3 coding DNA: TGTGCCAGCAGCTACGGACTAGCGGGGTTCACAGATATGCAGTATTTT. Variable domain in full (rest from reference TRBV7-9 and TRBJ2-3): DTGVSQNPRHKITKRGQNVTFRCDPISEHNRLYWYRQTLGQGPEFLTYFQNEAQLEKSRLLSDRFSAERPKGSFSTLEIQRTEQGDSAMYLCASSYGLAGFTDMQYFGPGTRLTVL.

This clonotype has at least ten counts. The rearrangement links TRBV20-1 to TRBJ2-7; 7 bases map to TRBD2. This CDR3 contains 15 residues. CDR1 and CDR2 from the germline V gene are DFQATT and SNEGSKA (reference sequence). With 0 bases clipped from V and 0 bases from J, the junction kept 5 bases outside the gene matches. CDR3 region: CSARELGGSSYEQYF. The DNA of the CDR3 is TGCAGTGCTAGAGAGTTGGGGGGGAGCTCCTACGAGCAGTACTTC.

This clonotype was found many times. The chain uses TRBV5-1 and TRBJ2-7; 8 nucleotides match TRBD2. The V and J ends lost 4 bases and 3 bases, in that order; junction bases with no gene match: 12. The germline CDR1 and CDR2 sequences are SGHRS and YFSETQ. The CDR3 is 16 residues long. The DNA of the CDR3 is TGCGCCAGCAGCCCCTCCGGGGGGGGCCGAAACTACGAGCAGTACTTC. Protein: CASSPSGGGRNYEQYF.

A note on this clonotype: This may be a read error: a much more frequent sequence differs by one nucleotide. V gene TRBV7-2 combines with J gene TRBJ2-7; the D gene is possibly TRBD2 (6 bases). Trimming cost V 1 base and J 2 bases, with 12 bases left between them. Germline V gives CDR1 SGHTA, CDR2 FQGNSA. This CDR3 region has 15 residues. As DNA, the CDR3 is TGTGCCAGCAGCTTAGTGTCTGGCGGGACCTACGAGCAGTACTTC. It translates to CASSLVSGGTYEQYF. Based on the CDR3 plus reference TRBV7-2 and TRBJ2-7, the full variable domain is GAGVSQSPSNKVTEKGKDVELRCDPISGHTALYWYRQSLGQGLEFLIYFQGNSAPDKSGLPSDRFSAERTGGSVSTLTIQRTQQEDSAVYLCASSLVSGGTYEQYFGPGTRLTVT.

This clonotype was detected only a few times. J is TRBJ2-3 and V is TRBV5-1; 9 positions agree with TRBD1. After removal of 3 bases from V and 3 bases from J, the junction contained 5 bases not matched to a gene. The CDR3 extends over 15 amino acids. Germline CDR1 is SGHRS and CDR2 is YFSETQ. Written as DNA, the CDR3 is TGCGCCAGCAGCTCAACAGGGGGCGGAACAGATACGCAGTATTTT. Protein sequence: CASSSTGGGTDTQYF.

This clonotype was detected ten times or more. This chain joins TRBV7-9 and TRBJ2-1, with D perhaps assigned TRBD1 or TRBD2 (5 bases each). This CDR3 has 15 amino acids. In germline, CDR1 is SEHNR, CDR2 FQNEAQ (reference sequence). V was cut by 4 bases and J by 5 bases, with 15 bases left in between. CDR3 sequence reads: CASSSPGHGHNEQFF. CDR3 sequence (DNA): TGTGCCAGCAGCTCTCCGGGGCACGGGCACAATGAGCAGTTCTTC.

This clonotype was found many times. The chain carries TRBV20-1 and TRBJ1-1; D gene ambiguous. This CDR3 has 15 amino acids. The V end lost 0 bases, the J end lost 3 bases, and 14 bases lay between the germline ends. Germline loops: CDR1 DFQATT, CDR2 SNEGSKA (reference sequence). Here the CDR3 reads CSAREWRVRDTEAFF. CDR3 nucleotides: TGCAGTGCTAGAGAGTGGAGGGTCCGGGACACTGAAGCTTTCTTT.

This clonotype was observed at least ten times. The chain is built from TRBV20-1 and TRBJ2-1, with 8 bases fitting TRBD2. CDR1 is DFQATT, CDR2 SNEGSKA, per germline (reference sequence). CDR3 length: 14 amino acids. V lost 1 base to trimming and J lost 3 bases; unmatched junction nucleotides: 2. The CDR3 sequence: CSARATSGYNEQFF. In DNA, the CDR3 is TGCAGTGCTAGAGCCACTAGCGGCTACAATGAGCAGTTCTTC.